These 5 T cell receptor beta chains share one sample of origin, sequenced in a study of spatial heterogeneity in lung cancer. This sample's time point: sample taken at primary tumor resection. TCRdb reprocessed the 5' RACE reads with MiXCR, giving one entry per CDR3 protein. The sample holds about 48,000 distinct CDR3 sequences, roughly 5.7% seen once. The sequencing used PBMCs, collected at surgery. All receptors derive from a male donor with early-stage non-small cell lung cancer.

This clonotype occurred many times. The CDR3 spells CASSAGGQRVGELFF. The CDR3, as DNA: TGTGCCAGCAGCGCGGGTGGACAGCGAGTCGGGGAGCTGTTTTTT. V usage is TRBV9 and J usage is TRBJ2-2; D possibly corresponds to TRBD1 (6 bases). Germline V gene data show CDR1 as SGDLS and CDR2 as YYNGEE. With 3 bases removed from V and 7 bases from J, the gap between germline ends came to 16 bases. CDR3 length equals 15 residues.

This clonotype has a count of ten or more. The chain is built from TRBV28 and TRBJ1-5; D not certain. Trimming took off 4 bases at V and 4 bases at J, with 17 bases between the two ends. Germline V gene lookup returns CDR1 MDHEN and CDR2 SYDVKM. The CDR3 loop spans 16 amino acids. The CDR3 bases are TGTGCCAGCAGTTGGACCGGGATTCTATTAAATCAGCCCCAGCATTTT. Translating it yields CASSWTGILLNQPQHF.

This clonotype was picked up many times. This sequence joins TRBV7-2 and TRBJ2-5; TRBD2 might be the D (5 bases). Trimming stripped 1 base from V and 5 bases from J, with 11 bases between. The CDR3 covers 14 residues. The germline CDR1 and CDR2 sequences are SGHTA and FQGNSA. The CDR3: CASSLEISVETQYF. The DNA of the CDR3 is TGTGCCAGCAGCTTAGAAATTAGCGTGGAGACCCAGTACTTC.

This clonotype appeared many times. This chain connects TRBV20-1 to TRBJ2-7, with D perhaps TRBD1 (6 bases). Between the trimmed V and J ends, which lost 8 bases and 2 bases, there was a span of 16 bases. The CDR3 is 13 residues long. Germline loops: CDR1 DFQATT, CDR2 SNEGSKA (reference sequence). CDR3 sequence: CSLPGDGTYEQYF. Here the CDR3 DNA reads TGCAGTTTACCAGGGGACGGCACCTACGAGCAGTACTTC.

This clonotype appeared many times. The genes are TRBV5-6 and TRBJ2-3; 9 bases align to TRBD2. The CDR3 is 14 amino acids. Trimming removed 1 base from V and 4 bases from J; junction bases left unmatched: 1. Germline CDR1 reads SGHDT; CDR2 reads YYEEEE. CDR3 DNA: TGTGCCAGCAGCTTGACTAGCGGGCCAGATACGCAGTATTTT. Residues: CASSLTSGPDTQYF.